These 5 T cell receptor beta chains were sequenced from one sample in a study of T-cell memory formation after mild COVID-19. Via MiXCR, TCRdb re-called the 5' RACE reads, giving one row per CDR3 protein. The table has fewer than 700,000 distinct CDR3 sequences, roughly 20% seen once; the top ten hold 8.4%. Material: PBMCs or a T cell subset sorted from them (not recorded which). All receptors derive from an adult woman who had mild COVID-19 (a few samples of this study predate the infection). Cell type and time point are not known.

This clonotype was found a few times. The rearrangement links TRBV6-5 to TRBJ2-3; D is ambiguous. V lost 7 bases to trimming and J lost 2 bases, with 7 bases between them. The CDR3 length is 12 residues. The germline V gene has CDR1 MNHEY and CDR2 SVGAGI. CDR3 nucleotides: TGTGCCAGCAAGTCGGCCACAGATACGCAGTATTTT. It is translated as CASKSATDTQYF.

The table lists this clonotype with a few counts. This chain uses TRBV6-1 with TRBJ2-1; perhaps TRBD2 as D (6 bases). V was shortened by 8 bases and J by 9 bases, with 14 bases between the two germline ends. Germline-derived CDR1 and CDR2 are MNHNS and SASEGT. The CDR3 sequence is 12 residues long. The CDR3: CASAGQGGEQFF. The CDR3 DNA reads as TGTGCCAGCGCAGGGCAGGGAGGTGAGCAGTTCTTC.

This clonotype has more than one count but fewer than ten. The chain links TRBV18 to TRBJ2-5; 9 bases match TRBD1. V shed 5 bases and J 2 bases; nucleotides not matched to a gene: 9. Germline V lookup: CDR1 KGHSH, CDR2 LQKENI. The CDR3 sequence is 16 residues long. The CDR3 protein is CASSIAGTGNQETQYF. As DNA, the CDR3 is TGTGCCAGCTCAATCGCCGGGACAGGGAATCAAGAGACCCAGTACTTC.

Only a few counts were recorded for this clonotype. In DNA form, the CDR3 reads TGCGCCAGCAGCCGTTTGGACAGGGAAGAGACCCAGTACTTC. Protein: CASSRLDREETQYF. The genes are TRBV5-1 and TRBJ2-5; 8 bases are shared with TRBD1. The CDR3 has 14 amino acids. V was pared by 4 bases and J by 3 bases, with 5 bases of the junction left unmatched. CDR1 SGHRS and CDR2 YFSETQ come from the germline V gene.

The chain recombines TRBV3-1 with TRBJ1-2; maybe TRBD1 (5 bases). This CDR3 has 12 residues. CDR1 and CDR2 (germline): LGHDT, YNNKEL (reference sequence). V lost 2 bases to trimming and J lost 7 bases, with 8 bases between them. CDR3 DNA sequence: TGTGCCAGCAGCCAATTGGGGCCTGGCTACACCTTC. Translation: CASSQLGPGYTF. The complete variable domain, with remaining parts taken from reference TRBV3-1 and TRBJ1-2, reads DTAVSQTPKYLVTQMGNDKSIKCEQNLGHDTMYWYKQDSKKFLKIMFSYNNKELIINETVPNRFSPKSPDKAHLNLHINSLELGDSAVYFCASSQLGPGYTFGSGTRLTVV.